The present TCR beta chain was sequenced within a study of blood T cell repertoires in COVID-19. Study-level information: Sources were T cells, B-cell-depleted T cells, or PBMCs; the material itself was cDNA or gDNA.

Original processing methods: Reference gene primers were amplified, and this amplification served to estimate nucleated cell counts. Clones were sequenced by immunoSEQ multiplex PCR, and TCRdb holds only the in-frame ones, with some missing. V and J calls plus clone size are reproduced from that table; the DNA served to infer D and trimming. The data hold about 53,000 clones, with about 88% observed a single time. The ends lost 4 bases at V and 2 bases at J; junction bases unmatched: 3. This CDR3 is built from 14 residues. The germline V gene has CDR1 SGHAT and CDR2 FQNNGV. This TCR came from a man in his sixties with active COVID-19. The sample consisted of peripheral blood. The chain couples TRBV11-2 to TRBJ2-5, with 8 bases aligning to TRBD2. This chain's CDR3 is CASSSLAGQETQYF. The CDR3 DNA is TGTGCCAGCAGCTCCTTAGCGGGGCAAGAGACCCAGTACTTC.